This T cell receptor beta chain was recovered during a study of blood T cell repertoires in COVID-19. At the level of the study: COVID-19 samples from acute and convalescent phases originated in the United States, Italy and Spain. PBMCs, B-cell-depleted T cells, or T cells provided the cDNA or gDNA that made up the material.

Germline CDR1 is LGHNA and CDR2 is YSLEER. The CDR3 sequence is 15 residues long. V lost 4 bases to trimming and J lost 9 bases; unmatched junction nucleotides: 12. Per the authors' pipeline: The authors estimated nucleated cell counts from reference gene primer amplification. The repertoire was sequenced with immunoSEQ multiplex PCR; TCRdb's copy has only in-frame clones and lacks some. Clonal size and the V and J genes are those of that table, whereas D and trimming came from the DNA. This sample carries hundreds of thousands of clones, roughly 85% of them seen once, and the ten largest clones take 3% to 3.5%.

This clonotype originated in a man aged 18 to 29 with active or convalescent COVID-19. The sample consisted of peripheral blood. The chain has TRBV4-3 and TRBJ2-1, with TRBD2 matching over 7 bases. The CDR3 DNA reads TGCGCCAGCAGCCCTCAAAGGGGAGGGCCGAGTGAGCAGTTCTTC. Translated: CASSPQRGGPSEQFF.